This note documents a single T cell receptor (beta chain) sequence. What it binds is unknown. The data were taken from a study of OX40 agonist ivuxolimab in advanced cancers. For the study at large: The group had a mean age of approximately 60 years, ranged from roughly 20 to 79, and was 80% to 85% male.

The method was immunoSEQ multiplex PCR; TCRdb's version includes in-frame clones alone and lacks a portion of them. This table holds about 30,000 clones, roughly four fifths found once. Trimming took 5 bases from V and 7 from J, leaving 17 bases between them. The CDR3 has 14 amino acids. The germline V gene encodes CDR1 SGHAT and CDR2 FQNNGV. Study results and caveats: Fewer expanded clones were found on average in CD4+ than in CD8+ T cells. Antigen specificity was not determined for the expanded peripheral T cells. Some patients who did not respond also had low normalized T-cell clonal expansion.

The clonotype originates from an adult with an advanced solid tumor such as melanoma, head and neck, liver or kidney cancer. The sample consisted of CD4+ or CD8+ T cells sorted from blood, taken in a trial of the OX40 agonist ivuxolimab. The rearrangement links TRBV11-2 to TRBJ1-2; possible D gene TRBD1, 5 bases. The CDR3 region has the DNA TGTGCCAGCAGCAACTGGGGCGCGGATCGTGGCTACACCTTC. This gives the protein CASSNWGADRGYTF.